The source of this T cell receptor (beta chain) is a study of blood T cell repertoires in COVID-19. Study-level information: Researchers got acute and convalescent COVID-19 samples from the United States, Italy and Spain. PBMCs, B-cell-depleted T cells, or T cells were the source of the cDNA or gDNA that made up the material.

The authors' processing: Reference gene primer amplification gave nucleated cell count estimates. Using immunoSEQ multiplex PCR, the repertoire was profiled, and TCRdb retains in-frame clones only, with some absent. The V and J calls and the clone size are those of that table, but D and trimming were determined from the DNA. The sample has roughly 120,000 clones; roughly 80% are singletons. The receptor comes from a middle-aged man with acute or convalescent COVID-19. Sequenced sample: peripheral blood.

CDR3 nucleotides: TGTGCCAGCAAGGACAGGGGGGCCTACGAGCAGTACTTC. It is translated as CASKDRGAYEQYF. V and J are TRBV2 and TRBJ2-7, with TRBD1 matching 10 bases. V trimming: 7 bases; J trimming: 2 bases; junction bases outside the gene matches: 2. The germline gives CDR1 SNHLY, CDR2 FYNNEI. The CDR3 loop spans 13 amino acids.